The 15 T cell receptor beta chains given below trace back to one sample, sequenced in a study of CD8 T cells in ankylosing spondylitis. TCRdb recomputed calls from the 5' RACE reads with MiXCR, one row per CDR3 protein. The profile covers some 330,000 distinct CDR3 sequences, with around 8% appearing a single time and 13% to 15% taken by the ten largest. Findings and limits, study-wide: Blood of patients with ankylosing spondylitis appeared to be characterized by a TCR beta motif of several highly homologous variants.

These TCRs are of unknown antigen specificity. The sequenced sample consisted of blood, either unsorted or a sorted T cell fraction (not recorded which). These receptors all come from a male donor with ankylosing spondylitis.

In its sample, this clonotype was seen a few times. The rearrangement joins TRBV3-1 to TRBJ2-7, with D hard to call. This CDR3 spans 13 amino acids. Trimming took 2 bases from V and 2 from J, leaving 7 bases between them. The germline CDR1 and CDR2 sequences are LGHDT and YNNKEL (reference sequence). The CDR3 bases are TGTGCCAGCAGCCAATACGGCGCCTACGAGCAGTACTTC. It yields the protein CASSQYGAYEQYF.

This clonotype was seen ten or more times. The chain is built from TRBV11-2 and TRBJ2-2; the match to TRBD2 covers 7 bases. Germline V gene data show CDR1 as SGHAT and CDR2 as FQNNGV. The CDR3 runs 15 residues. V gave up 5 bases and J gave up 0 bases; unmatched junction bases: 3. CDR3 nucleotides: TGTGCCAGCAGCAAAAGCGGGGCGAACACCGGGGAGCTGTTTTTT. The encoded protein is CASSKSGANTGELFF.

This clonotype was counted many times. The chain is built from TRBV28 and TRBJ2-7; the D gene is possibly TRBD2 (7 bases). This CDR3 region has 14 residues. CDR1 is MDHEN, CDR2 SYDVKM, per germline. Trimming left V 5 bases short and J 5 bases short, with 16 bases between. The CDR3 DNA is TGTGCCAGCAGTGGGACGCGGGGGCGGCACGAGCAGTACTTC. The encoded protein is CASSGTRGRHEQYF.

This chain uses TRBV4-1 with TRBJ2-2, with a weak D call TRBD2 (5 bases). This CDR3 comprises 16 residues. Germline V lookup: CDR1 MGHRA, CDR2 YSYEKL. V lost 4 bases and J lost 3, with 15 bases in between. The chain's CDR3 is CASSLVRARDTGELFF. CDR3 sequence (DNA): TGCGCCAGCAGCCTCGTGAGGGCACGCGACACCGGGGAGCTGTTTTTT.

The CDR3 DNA is TGTGCCACCAGTGAGCCGGGACAGGGGGACAATACGCAGTATTTT. Its translation: CATSEPGQGDNTQYF. The chain joins TRBV24-1 to TRBJ2-3, with 11 positions matching TRBD1. The germline gives CDR1 KGHDR, CDR2 SFDVKD. The length of the CDR3 is 15 residues. Unmatched junction bases numbered 6, after V lost 4 bases and J lost 7 bases.

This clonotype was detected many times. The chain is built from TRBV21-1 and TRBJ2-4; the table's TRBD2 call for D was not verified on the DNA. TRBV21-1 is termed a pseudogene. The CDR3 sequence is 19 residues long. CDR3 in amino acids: CASSKARAGMTLAKNIQYF. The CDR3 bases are TGTGCCAGCAGCAAAGCGCGAGCGGGGATGACTCTAGCCAAAAACATTCAGTACTTC.

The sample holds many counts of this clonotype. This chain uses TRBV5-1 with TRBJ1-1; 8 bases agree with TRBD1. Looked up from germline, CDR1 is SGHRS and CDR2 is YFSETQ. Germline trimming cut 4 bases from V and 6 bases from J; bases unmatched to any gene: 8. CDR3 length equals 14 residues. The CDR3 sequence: CASSGSQGAAEAFF. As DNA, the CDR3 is TGCGCCAGCAGCGGCTCCCAGGGGGCCGCTGAAGCTTTCTTT.

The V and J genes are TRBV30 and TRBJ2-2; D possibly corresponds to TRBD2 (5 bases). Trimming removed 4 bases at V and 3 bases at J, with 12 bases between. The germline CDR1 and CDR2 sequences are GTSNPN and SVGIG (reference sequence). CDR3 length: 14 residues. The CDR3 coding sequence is TGTGCCTGGAAAGACGACGGGGACACCGGGGAGCTGTTTTTT. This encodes CAWKDDGDTGELFF. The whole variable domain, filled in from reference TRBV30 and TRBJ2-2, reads SQTIHQWPATLVQPVGSPLSLECTVEGTSNPNLYWYRQAAGRGLQLLFYSVGIGQISSEVPQNLSASRPQDRQFILSSKKLLLSDSGFYLCAWKDDGDTGELFFGEGSRLTVL.

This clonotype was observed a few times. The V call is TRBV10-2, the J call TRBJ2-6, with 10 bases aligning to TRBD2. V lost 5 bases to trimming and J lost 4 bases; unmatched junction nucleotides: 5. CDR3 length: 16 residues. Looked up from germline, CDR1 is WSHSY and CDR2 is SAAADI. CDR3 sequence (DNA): TGCGCCAGCAGTAGCGGGAGGGCCTCAGGGGCCAACGTCCTGACTTTC. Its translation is CASSSGRASGANVLTF.

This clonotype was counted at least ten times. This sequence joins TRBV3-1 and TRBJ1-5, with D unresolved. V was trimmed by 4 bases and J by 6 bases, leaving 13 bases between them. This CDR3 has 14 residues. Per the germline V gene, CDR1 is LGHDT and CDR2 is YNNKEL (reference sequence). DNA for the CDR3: TGTGCCAGCAGCCCGACGGGATCTAGTCAGCCCCAGCATTTT. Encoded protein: CASSPTGSSQPQHF.

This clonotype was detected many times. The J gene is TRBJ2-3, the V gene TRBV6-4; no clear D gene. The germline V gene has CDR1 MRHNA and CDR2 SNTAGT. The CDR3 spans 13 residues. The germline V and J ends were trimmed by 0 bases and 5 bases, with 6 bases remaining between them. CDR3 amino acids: CASSDSNGDTQYF. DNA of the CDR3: TGTGCCAGCAGTGACTCGAATGGAGATACGCAGTATTTT.

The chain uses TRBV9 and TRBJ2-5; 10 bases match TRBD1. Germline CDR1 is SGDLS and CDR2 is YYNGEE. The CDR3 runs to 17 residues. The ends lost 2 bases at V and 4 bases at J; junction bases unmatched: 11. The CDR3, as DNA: TGTGCCAGCAGCGTCCCACCCGGGACAGGGGCGTCAGAGACCCAGTACTTC. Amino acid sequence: CASSVPPGTGASETQYF.

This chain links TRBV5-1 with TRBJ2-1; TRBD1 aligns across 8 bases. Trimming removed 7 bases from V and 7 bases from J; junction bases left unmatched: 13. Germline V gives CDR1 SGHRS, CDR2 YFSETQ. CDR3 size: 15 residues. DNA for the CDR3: TGCGCCAGCGGACCCTTCGGACAGGGTAATAATGAGCAGTTCTTC. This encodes CASGPFGQGNNEQFF.

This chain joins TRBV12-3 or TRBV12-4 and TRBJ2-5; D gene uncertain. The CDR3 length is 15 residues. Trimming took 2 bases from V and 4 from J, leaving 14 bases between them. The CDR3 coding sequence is TGTGCCAGCAGTTTAACGGGCCCCCCGGGAGAGACCCAGTACTTC. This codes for CASSLTGPPGETQYF.

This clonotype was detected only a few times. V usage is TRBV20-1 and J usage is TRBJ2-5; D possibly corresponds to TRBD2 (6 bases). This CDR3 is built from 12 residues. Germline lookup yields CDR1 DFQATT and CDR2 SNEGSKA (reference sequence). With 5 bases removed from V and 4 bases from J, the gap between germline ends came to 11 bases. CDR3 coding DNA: TGCAGTGCTGGGGACTTTGGAGAGACCCAGTACTTC. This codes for CSAGDFGETQYF.